The 21 T cell receptor beta chains in this list originate from one sample, sequenced in a study of chemoradiotherapy in HPV16-positive cancers. Only in-frame clones appear in the TCRdb table, and some are missing; sequencing was by immunoSEQ multiplex PCR. The sample carries about 13,000 clones, about 85% recorded once. Source: blood, taken from a patient who underwent chemoradiotherapy. All receptors derive from a human donor with HPV-associated anogenital cancer.

The gene calls are TRBV2 and TRBJ1-5; no clear D gene. This CDR3 region has 16 residues. CDR1 and CDR2 from the germline V gene are SNHLY and FYNNEI. The V gene lost 0 bases and the J gene lost 4 bases, with 13 bases spanning the gap. The CDR3 bases are TGTGCCAGCAGTGAAGCGCGGGCAGACCCGAATCAGCCCCAGCATTTT. Encoded protein: CASSEARADPNQPQHF.

The chain recombines TRBV5-8 with TRBJ2-3; the match to TRBD1 covers 10 bases. J was trimmed by 5 bases and V by 8 bases; bases with no gene match: 5. The CDR3 spans 13 residues. Germline CDR1 SGHTS, CDR2 YDEGEE. CDR3 nucleotide sequence: TGTGCCAGTCCGGGACAGGGGAAAGATACGCAGTATTTT. Its protein product is CASPGQGKDTQYF.

The chain uses TRBV6-6 and TRBJ1-2; D remains unclear. Germline V gene data show CDR1 as MNHNY and CDR2 as SVGAGI (reference sequence). Trimming pared 0 bases from V and 0 bases from J, leaving 8 bases between. The CDR3 runs 15 residues. The CDR3 nucleotides read TGTGCCAGCAGTTACTCAGTCCCTTCTAACTATGGCTACACCTTC. Encoded protein: CASSYSVPSNYGYTF.

The chain links TRBV4-2 to TRBJ1-4; no clear D gene. The germline V gene encodes CDR1 LGHNA and CDR2 YNFKEQ. V shed 0 bases and J shed 5 bases, with 10 bases lying between them. CDR3 length equals 15 residues. Written as DNA, the CDR3 is TGTGCCAGCAGCCAAGAAACTGGGGAAAATGAAAAACTGTTTTTT. Protein product: CASSQETGENEKLFF.

The V gene is TRBV5-8, the J gene TRBJ2-5, with D uncertain. V gave up 1 base and J gave up 7 bases, with 11 bases separating them. Germline CDR1 SGHTS, CDR2 YDEGEE. The CDR3 is 13 residues long. Here the CDR3 DNA reads TGTGCCAGCAGCTTGTCAGCCCCGGGGACCCAGTACTTC. This sequence encodes CASSLSAPGTQYF.

This clone was picked up a small number of times. The chain links TRBV5-4 to TRBJ1-2; the match to TRBD1 covers 8 bases. V lost 0 bases to trimming and J lost 2 bases; unmatched junction nucleotides: 0. The CDR3 loop spans 14 amino acids. Germline CDR1 SGHNT, CDR2 YYREEE (reference sequence). CDR3 residues: CASSLGQGNYGYTF. CDR3 in DNA: TGTGCCAGCAGCTTGGGACAGGGGAACTATGGCTACACCTTC.

The chain couples TRBV2 to TRBJ2-4; D is undetermined. V was clipped by 5 bases and J by 2 bases, with 10 bases between them. The germline gives CDR1 SNHLY, CDR2 FYNNEI. CDR3 length: 14 amino acids. Written as DNA, the CDR3 is TGTGCCAGCAGTAGACCGGAAACCAAAAACATTCAGTACTTC. It codes for CASSRPETKNIQYF. The full variable domain, in which reference TRBV2 and TRBJ2-4 provide the parts outside the CDR3, is EPEVTQTPSHQVTQMGQEVILRCVPISNHLYFYWYRQILGQKVEFLVSFYNNEISEKSEIFDDQFSVERPDGSNFTLKIRSTKLEDSAMYFCASSRPETKNIQYFGAGTRLSVL.

This chain joins TRBV2 and TRBJ2-2, with D possibly matching TRBD1 (7 bases). Germline CDR1 and CDR2: SNHLY and FYNNEI. Trimming stripped 4 bases from V and 1 base from J, with 10 bases between. This CDR3 is built from 15 residues. The CDR3 DNA reads TGTGCCAGCAGTGGACAGGGACTGAACACCGGGGAGCTGTTTTTT. Amino acids: CASSGQGLNTGELFF.

This clone was seen a single time. J is TRBJ1-2 and V is TRBV30; 7 bases line up with TRBD1. From germline, CDR1 is GTSNPN and CDR2 SVGIG (reference sequence). The CDR3 is 14 amino acids. V was clipped by 3 bases and J by 2 bases; unmatched bases: 6. The CDR3 DNA is TGTGCCTGGAGGGCCCGGGACAGCAACTATGGCTACACCTTC. This encodes CAWRARDSNYGYTF.

The rearrangement joins TRBV29-1 to TRBJ2-6, with D unresolved. This CDR3 region has 17 residues. The V gene's germline CDR1 is SQVTM and CDR2 ANQGSEA. V dropped 4 bases and J dropped 0 bases, with 16 bases sitting between them. The CDR3 nucleotides are TGCAGCGTTGTGGGCAGCAACTCCCGCTCTGGGGCCAACGTCCTGACTTTC. Protein product: CSVVGSNSRSGANVLTF.

The CDR3 DNA reads TGTGCCAGCAGCGTCAACGAGCAGTACTTC. It specifies CASSVNEQYF. J is TRBJ2-7 and V is TRBV7-9; D is uncertain. Between the trimmed V and J ends, which lost 5 bases and 5 bases, there was a span of 4 bases. Germline loops: CDR1 SEHNR, CDR2 FQNEAQ (reference sequence). The CDR3 totals 10 residues.

In this sample, this clone turned up a few times. The chain combines TRBV7-2 with TRBJ1-6; tentatively, D is TRBD1 (5 bases). The CDR3 has 12 amino acids. V lost 5 bases to trimming and J lost 7 bases, with 6 bases between them. CDR1 is SGHTA, CDR2 FQGNSA, per germline. CDR3 region: CASSRQNSPLHF. In DNA, the CDR3 is TGTGCCAGCAGCCGACAGAATTCACCCCTCCACTTT.

The chain has TRBV6-6 and TRBJ2-3, with 11 positions matching TRBD2. V shed 6 bases and J 1 base; nucleotides not matched to a gene: 6. The CDR3 consists of 16 residues. Germline V gives CDR1 MNHNY, CDR2 SVGAGI (reference sequence). CDR3 coding DNA: TGTGCCAGCAGGGGACTACTAGCGGGGGGCACAGATACGCAGTATTTT. Its translation: CASRGLLAGGTDTQYF.

On this clone itself: Germline and junction disagree at one end, which may indicate a read error. Distinct nucleotide sequences in the sample also encode this CDR3. The chain uses TRBV6-5 and TRBJ2-1, with D perhaps TRBD2 (5 bases). The CDR3 runs to 16 residues. Germline values: CDR1 MNHEY, CDR2 SVGAGI. The DNA of the CDR3 is TGTGCCAGCAGCTACTCCCTAGGTGGGAGTGACAATGAGCAGTTCTTC. Its protein is CASSYSLGGSDNEQFF.

The chain uses TRBV4-2 and TRBJ1-1, with D unresolved. Trimming left V 2 bases short and J 1 base short, with 5 bases between. The CDR3 has 13 residues. Germline V gives CDR1 LGHNA, CDR2 YNFKEQ. CDR3 amino acids: CASSQIRNTEAFF. Written as DNA, the CDR3 is TGTGCCAGCAGCCAAATCAGGAACACTGAAGCTTTCTTT.

This chain uses TRBV5-1 with TRBJ1-1; D might be TRBD1 (6 bases). Trimming cost V 4 bases and J 0 bases, with 16 bases left between them. In germline, CDR1 is SGHRS, CDR2 YFSETQ. The length of the CDR3 is 16 residues. As DNA, the CDR3 is TGCGCCAGCAGCGTTGTGAACAGGGCAATGAACACTGAAGCTTTCTTT. It encodes CASSVVNRAMNTEAFF.

The rearrangement links TRBV5-1 to TRBJ2-5; 11 bases match TRBD2. Germline V gene data show CDR1 as SGHRS and CDR2 as YFSETQ. V gave up 2 bases and J gave up 1 base; unmatched junction bases: 4. The length of the CDR3 is 16 residues. The CDR3 spells CASSFSSGGLQETQYF. CDR3 sequence (DNA): TGCGCCAGCAGCTTCTCTAGCGGGGGGCTCCAAGAGACCCAGTACTTC.

This chain links TRBV5-6 with TRBJ2-5; 10 nucleotides agree with TRBD1. The CDR3 extends over 16 amino acids. The germline CDR1 and CDR2 sequences are SGHDT and YYEEEE. Trimming removed 0 bases from V and 5 bases from J; junction bases left unmatched: 7. The CDR3 spells CASSLVRQGARETQYF. For the CDR3, the DNA is TGTGCCAGCAGCTTGGTCCGACAGGGGGCCAGGGAGACCCAGTACTTC.

The chain recombines TRBV18 with TRBJ2-3; 12 bases fit TRBD1. The CDR3 has 15 amino acids. Germline lookup yields CDR1 KGHSH and CDR2 LQKENI. The trim removed 5 bases at V and 3 bases at J, leaving 3 bases unmatched. The CDR3 DNA follows: TGTGCCAGCTCATCGGGACAGGGGGCAACAGATACGCAGTATTTT. Residues: CASSSGQGATDTQYF.

The chain carries TRBV2 and TRBJ1-2; D is uncertain. Germline V CDR1 and CDR2: SNHLY, FYNNEI. The length of the CDR3 is 15 residues. V gave up 3 bases and J gave up 4 bases, with 15 bases separating them. The CDR3 protein is CASSDGGKGFYGYTF. The CDR3 region has the DNA TGTGCCAGCAGTGACGGCGGGAAAGGGTTCTATGGCTACACCTTC.

The genes are TRBV5-4 and TRBJ2-2, with D maybe TRBD1 (5 bases). In germline, CDR1 is SGHNT, CDR2 YYREEE (reference sequence). The CDR3 has 14 amino acids. Trimming pared 2 bases from V and 1 base from J, leaving 6 bases between. Written as DNA, the CDR3 is TGTGCCAGCAGCTTTACAGGGAACACCGGGGAGCTGTTTTTT. Its translation is CASSFTGNTGELFF.